The rows below give T cell receptor beta chains drawn from one sample of a study of molecular identifiers for immune sequencing clone quantification. TCRdb re-called the PCR reads through MiXCR, storing one row per CDR3 protein. The sample gives 490,000 or so distinct CDR3 sequences, around 23% of which show up once; over 0.6% is in the top ten. Sequenced input: naive CD8+ T cells from blood, with Jurkat cell RNA spiked in. These receptors were collected from a human donor in good health. Some libraries in this study had Jurkat cell RNA spiked in. Both conserved end residues are trimmed from each CDR3. The order of the fields is J gene, V gene, CDR3 protein.

>TRBJ1-2|TRBV4-1
ASSQDASGLGSYGYT
>TRBJ2-7|TRBV19
ASSVADSSYEQY
>TRBJ2-1|TRBV11-3
ASSSRETSYNEQI
>TRBJ2-7|TRBV6-5
ASSKTGGYEQY
>TRBJ2-3|TRBV5-3
ASSLYDPDPQY
>TRBJ1-6|TRBV7-2
ASSQHVGLYNSPLH
>TRBJ1-6|TRBV5-6
ASSLSWGVASPLH
>TRBJ2-3|TRBV9
ASSVEFQGAGTDTQY
>TRBJ2-1|TRBV9
ASSSMGGNEQF
>TRBJ1-4|TRBV27
ASSPSSNLNEKLF
>TRBJ2-7|TRBV30
AWSVSFPGEQY
>TRBJ2-7|TRBV27
ATGLRDGGEQY
>TRBJ2-7|TRBV19
ASSTGSREQY
>TRBJ2-7|TRBV6-5
ASSYSRAGDTYEQY
>TRBJ1-4|TRBV7-9
ASSLVSGTNEKLF
>TRBJ2-1|TRBV28
ASSRPFQGINLYNEQF
>TRBJ2-5|TRBV7-3
ASSPPSLQGMGETQY
>TRBJ2-7|TRBV30
AGGLAGLTYEQY
>TRBJ1-3|TRBV20-1
SAREIQRGSGNTIY
>TRBJ2-3|TRBV4-2
ASSQGTLADISTDTQY
>TRBJ1-1|TRBV7-2
ASSEHTEAF
>TRBJ2-7|TRBV5-1
ASSLGAGISYEQY
>TRBJ2-3|TRBV13
ASSAYRGGTDTQY
>TRBJ2-1|TRBV11-2
ASSTSGGVGEQF
>TRBJ1-5|TRBV7-8
ASSRGSFGNQPQH
>TRBJ2-7|TRBV28
ASSLYGTSGRRRGEQY
>TRBJ2-7|TRBV4-1
ASSQEGSGGPSSYEQY
>TRBJ2-7|TRBV9
ASSVGGINYEQY
>TRBJ2-1|TRBV6-2/TRBV6-3
ASNHDYEQF
>TRBJ2-5|TRBV5-3
ASSFYGAPSQETQY
>TRBJ2-2|TRBV7-9
ATRGAAGVLF
>TRBJ2-7|TRBV30
AWSNNRDDPKNEQY
>TRBJ1-1|TRBV5-1
ASSLEQGPEAF
>TRBJ1-6|TRBV7-2
ASSLERDSYNSPLH
>TRBJ1-1|TRBV6-1
ASRQPSNTEAF
>TRBJ1-4|TRBV7-8
ASSLAWAGANEKLF
>TRBJ2-7|TRBV20-1
SARDRGDYEQY
>TRBJ2-3|TRBV4-3
ASSQATNDGTDTQY
>TRBJ2-7|TRBV7-6
ASTRRAGVQYEQY
>TRBJ2-7|TRBV27
ASSLGLGEGPEQY
>TRBJ2-7|TRBV3-1
ASRGDRSYEQY
>TRBJ1-1|TRBV5-5
ASSLVADEAF
>TRBJ2-3|TRBV7-9
ASSLATRDSTDTQY
>TRBJ1-5|TRBV4-2
ASSQDRFARPQH
>TRBJ1-6|TRBV6-5
ASSYGVSDNSPLH
>TRBJ1-1|TRBV5-1
ASSLSGSNTEAF
>TRBJ2-7|TRBV7-9
VSSSPGFWEQY
>TRBJ2-7|TRBV19
ASSVLAGASEQY